These 2 T cell receptor beta chains share one sample of origin, sequenced in a study of read filtering for tumor transcriptome and immune sequencing (dated by TCRdb to between 2020 and 2021). Reads for this sample came from an Illumina HiSeq 4000. TCR libraries were built from roughly 370 ng RNA with the Immunoverse kit, using molecular barcoded adaptors covering alpha/delta and beta/gamma chains. TCRdb trimmed the raw reads at Q25, called clones with MiXCR and kept productive beta chains. Duplicate CDR3 protein sequences are folded into a single record with the most common DNA and genes. Present in this sample are 93,000 or so distinct CDR3 sequences, about 22% of which were seen just once. The top ten constitute 11% of the sample. Sequenced material: a population of CD138-negative cells sorted from bone marrow. This sample's cell subset or site label indicates: bone marrow mononuclear cells depleted of CD138+ plasma/myeloma cells by negative magnetic selection. These receptors came from a donor at least 40 years old with multiple myeloma.

The chain has TRBV12-3 or TRBV12-4 and TRBJ2-2; tentatively, D is TRBD1 (6 bases). This CDR3 contains 14 residues. V shed 5 bases and J shed 3 bases, with 10 bases lying between them. For the CDR3, the DNA is TGTGCCAGCAGTGTGAGGGGGTACACCGGGGAGCTGTTTTTT. Translated, it gives CASSVRGYTGELFF.

This clonotype was counted many times. The CDR3 DNA follows: TGTGCCAGCAGCCGGAACGCGGGAGGGGACACTGAAGCTTTCTTT. This sequence encodes CASSRNAGGDTEAFF. The V gene is TRBV12-3 or TRBV12-4, the J gene TRBJ1-1; possibly TRBD1 for D (5 bases). The ends were cut back, 6 bases at V and 3 bases at J, with 17 bases in the middle. The CDR3 consists of 15 residues.